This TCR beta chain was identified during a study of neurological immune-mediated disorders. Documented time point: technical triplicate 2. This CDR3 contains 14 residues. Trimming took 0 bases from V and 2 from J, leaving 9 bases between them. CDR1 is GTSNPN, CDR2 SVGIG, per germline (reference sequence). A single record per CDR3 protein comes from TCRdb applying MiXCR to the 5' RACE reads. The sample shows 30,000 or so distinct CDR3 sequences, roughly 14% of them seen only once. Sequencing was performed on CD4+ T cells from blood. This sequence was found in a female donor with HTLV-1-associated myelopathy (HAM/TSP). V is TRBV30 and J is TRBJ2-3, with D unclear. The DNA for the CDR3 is TGTGCCTGGAGTGTTGGCGGAACCACAGATACGCAGTATTTT. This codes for CAWSVGGTTDTQYF.